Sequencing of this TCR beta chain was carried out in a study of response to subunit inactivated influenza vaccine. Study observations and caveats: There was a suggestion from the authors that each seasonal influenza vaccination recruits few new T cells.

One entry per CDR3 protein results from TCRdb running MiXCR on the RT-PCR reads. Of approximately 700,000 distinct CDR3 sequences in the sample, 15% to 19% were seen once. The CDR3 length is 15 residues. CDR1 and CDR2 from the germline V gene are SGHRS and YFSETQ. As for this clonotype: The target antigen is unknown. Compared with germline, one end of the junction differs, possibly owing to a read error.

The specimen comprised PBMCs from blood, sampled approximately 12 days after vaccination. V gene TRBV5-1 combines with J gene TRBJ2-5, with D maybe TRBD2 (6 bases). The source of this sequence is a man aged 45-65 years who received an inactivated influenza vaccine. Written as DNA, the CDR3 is TGCGCCACCAGCGAGAATCCGGGGGTCCAAGAGACCCAGTACTTC. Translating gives CATSENPGVQETQYF.